The clone carrying this T cell receptor beta chain was detected once. The sample originates from a study of identical twins. Each CDR3 protein gets one entry after TCRdb re-called the 5' RACE reads with MiXCR. The profile shows about 480,000 distinct CDR3 sequences, approximately 15% of them singletons. The ends were cut back, 4 bases at V and 0 bases at J, with 11 bases in the middle. The CDR3 extends over 14 amino acids. CDR1 is SGDLS and CDR2 is YYNGEE in the germline V gene. This sample was shared with a second study, whose subject was yellow fever vaccine responses in identical twins.

This sequence was found in a woman under 30 in good health. Material for sequencing was CD4+ T cells sorted from blood. V gene TRBV9 combines with J gene TRBJ2-7, with D unclear. CDR3 protein: CASSPRWASYEQYF. The CDR3 DNA reads as TGTGCCAGCAGCCCGAGGTGGGCCTCCTACGAGCAGTACTTC.